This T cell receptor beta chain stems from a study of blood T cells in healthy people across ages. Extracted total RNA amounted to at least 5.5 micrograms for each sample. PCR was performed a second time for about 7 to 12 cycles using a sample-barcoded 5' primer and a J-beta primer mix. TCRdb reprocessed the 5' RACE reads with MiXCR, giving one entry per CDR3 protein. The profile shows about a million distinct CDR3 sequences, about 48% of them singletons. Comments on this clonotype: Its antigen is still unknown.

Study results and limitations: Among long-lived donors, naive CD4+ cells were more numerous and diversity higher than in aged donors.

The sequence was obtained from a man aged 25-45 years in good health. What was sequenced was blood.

The CDR3 DNA is TGCAGCGTTGCCGGGGGCATAACCTATGGCTACACCTTC. This encodes CSVAGGITYGYTF. The chain combines TRBV29-1 with TRBJ1-2; weak D call: TRBD1 (6 bases). The CDR3 sequence is 13 residues long. Germline CDR1 and CDR2: SQVTM and ANQGSEA. V lost 4 bases, J lost 4 bases, and 13 bases lay in between.